Here is one TCR beta chain with its context. The length of the CDR3 is 13 residues. CDR1 is LNHNV and CDR2 is YYDKDF in the germline V gene (reference sequence). V was cut by 5 bases and J by 4 bases, with 12 bases left in between. This sample is drawn from a study of CD8+ T cells in alopecia areata. As the sequencing template, cDNA was produced by extracting RNA and reverse transcribing it. TCRdb's table, derived via immunoSEQ multiplex PCR, lists solely in-frame clones and lacks some. The sample has 35,000 to 45,000 clones, 92% seen once. Stated treatment: oral pan-JAK inhibitor, 5-10 mg twice daily.

This clonotype originated in a human donor with alopecia areata. The sample in question was CD8+ T cells sorted from blood, obtained at week 24, from a patient treated with tofacitinib. V usage is TRBV15 and J usage is TRBJ2-7, with D perhaps assigned TRBD1 or TRBD2 (5 bases each). The CDR3 here is CATSERAGYEQYF. For the CDR3, the DNA is TGTGCCACCAGCGAGAGGGCAGGGTACGAGCAGTACTTC.